This section outlines one T cell receptor beta chain sequence together with its context. Its target is unknown. Generated by immunoSEQ multiplex PCR, the TCRdb table keeps only in-frame clones and is missing some. The table includes 650,000 to 700,000 clones, roughly 88% detected once. Trimming took off 4 bases at V and 0 bases at J, with 14 bases between the two ends. The V gene's germline CDR1 is SGDLS and CDR2 YYNGEE. This CDR3 has 16 amino acids. These data are taken from a study of shared clonotypes between healthy human individuals. Notes on the study in general: Among donors, sharing of clonotypes was expected to be affected by sequencing depth.

The source material was memory CD8+ T cells from PBMCs. Subset denoted: CD45RO+ cells pooled with CCR7-negative TemRA cells. The chain joins TRBV9 to TRBJ1-3; no clear D. This receptor was taken from a man between 18 and 35 years old in good health. Some clones in this sample may be carry-over from other donors' samples. The CDR3 DNA reads as TGTGCCAGCAGCTTAAGGAACGTCGTCTCTGGAAACACCATATATTTT. It yields the protein CASSLRNVVSGNTIYF.